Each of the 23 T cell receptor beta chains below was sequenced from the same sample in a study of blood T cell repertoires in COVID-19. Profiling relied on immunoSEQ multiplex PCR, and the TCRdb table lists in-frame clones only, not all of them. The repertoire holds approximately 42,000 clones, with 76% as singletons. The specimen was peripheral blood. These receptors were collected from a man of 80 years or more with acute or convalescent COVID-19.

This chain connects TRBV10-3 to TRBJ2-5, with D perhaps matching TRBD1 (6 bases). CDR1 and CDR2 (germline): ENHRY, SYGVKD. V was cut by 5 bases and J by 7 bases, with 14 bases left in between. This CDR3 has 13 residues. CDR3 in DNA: TGTGCCATCAGTATTACAGGGTCAGGGACCCAGTACTTC. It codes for CAISITGSGTQYF.

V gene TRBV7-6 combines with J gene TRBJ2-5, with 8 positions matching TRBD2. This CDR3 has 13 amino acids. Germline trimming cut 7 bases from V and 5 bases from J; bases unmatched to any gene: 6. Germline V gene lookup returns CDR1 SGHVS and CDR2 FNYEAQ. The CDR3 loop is CASTNPGGETQYF. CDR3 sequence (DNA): TGTGCCAGCACCAATCCGGGAGGGGAGACCCAGTACTTC. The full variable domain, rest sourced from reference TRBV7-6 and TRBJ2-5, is GAGVSQSPRYKVTKRGQDVALRCDPISGHVSLYWYRQALGQGPEFLTYFNYEAQQDKSGLPNDRFSAERPEGSISTLTIQRTEQRDSAMYRCASTNPGGETQYFGPGTRLLVL.

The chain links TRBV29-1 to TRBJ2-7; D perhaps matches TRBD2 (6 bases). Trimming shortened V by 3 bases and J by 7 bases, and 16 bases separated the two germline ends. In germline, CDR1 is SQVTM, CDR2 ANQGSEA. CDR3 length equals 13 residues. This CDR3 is CSVDRGGGGEQYF. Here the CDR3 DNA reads TGCAGCGTTGATAGGGGTGGGGGAGGAGAGCAGTACTTC.

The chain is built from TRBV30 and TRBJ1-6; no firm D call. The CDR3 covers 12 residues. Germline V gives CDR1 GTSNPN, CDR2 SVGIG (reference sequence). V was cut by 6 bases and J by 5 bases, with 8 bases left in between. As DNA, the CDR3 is TGTGCCTGCGAGCTTAATAATTCACCCCTCCACTTT. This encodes CACELNNSPLHF. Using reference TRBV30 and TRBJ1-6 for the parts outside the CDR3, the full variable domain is SQTIHQWPATLVQPVGSPLSLECTVEGTSNPNLYWYRQAAGRGLQLLFYSVGIGQISSEVPQNLSASRPQDRQFILSSKKLLLSDSGFYLCACELNNSPLHFGNGTRLTVT.

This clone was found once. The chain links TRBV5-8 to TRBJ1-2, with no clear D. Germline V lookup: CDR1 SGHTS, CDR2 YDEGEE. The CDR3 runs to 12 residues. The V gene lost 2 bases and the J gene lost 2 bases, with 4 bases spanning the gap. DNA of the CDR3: TGTGCCAGCAGCTTACGGAACTATGGCTACACCTTC. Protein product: CASSLRNYGYTF.

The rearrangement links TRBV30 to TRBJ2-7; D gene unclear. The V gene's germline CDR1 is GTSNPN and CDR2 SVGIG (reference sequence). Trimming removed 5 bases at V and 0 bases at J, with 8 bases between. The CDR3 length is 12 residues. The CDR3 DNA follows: TGTGCCTGGGGACGACACTCCTACGAGCAGTACTTC. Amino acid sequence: CAWGRHSYEQYF.

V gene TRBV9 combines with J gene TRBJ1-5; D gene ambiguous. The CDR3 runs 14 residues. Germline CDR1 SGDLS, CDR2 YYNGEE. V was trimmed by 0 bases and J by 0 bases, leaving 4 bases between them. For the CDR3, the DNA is TGTGCCAGCAGCGTAGACGGTAGCAATCAGCCCCAGCATTTT. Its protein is CASSVDGSNQPQHF.

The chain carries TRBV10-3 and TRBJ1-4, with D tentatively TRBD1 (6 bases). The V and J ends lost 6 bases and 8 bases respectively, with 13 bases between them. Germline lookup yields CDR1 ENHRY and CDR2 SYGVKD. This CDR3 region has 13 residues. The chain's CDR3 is CAIRQGGGEKLFF. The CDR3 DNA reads TGTGCCATCAGACAGGGCGGAGGAGAAAAACTGTTTTTT.

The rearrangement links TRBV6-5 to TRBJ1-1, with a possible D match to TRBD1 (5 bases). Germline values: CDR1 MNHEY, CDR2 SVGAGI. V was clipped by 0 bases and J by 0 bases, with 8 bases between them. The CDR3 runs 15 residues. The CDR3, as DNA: TGTGCCAGCAGTTACTCGCAGGGCATGAACACTGAAGCTTTCTTT. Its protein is CASSYSQGMNTEAFF.

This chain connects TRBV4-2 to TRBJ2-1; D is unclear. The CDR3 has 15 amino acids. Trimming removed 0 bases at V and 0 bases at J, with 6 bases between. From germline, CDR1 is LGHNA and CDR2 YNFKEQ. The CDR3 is CASSQDLVSYNEQFF. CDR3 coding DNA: TGTGCCAGCAGCCAAGATCTAGTCTCCTACAATGAGCAGTTCTTC.

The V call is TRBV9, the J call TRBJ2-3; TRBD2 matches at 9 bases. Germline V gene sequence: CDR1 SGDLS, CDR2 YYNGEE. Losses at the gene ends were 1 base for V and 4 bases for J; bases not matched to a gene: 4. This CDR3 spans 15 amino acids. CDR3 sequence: CASSVSSGGPDTQYF. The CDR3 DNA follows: TGTGCCAGCAGCGTATCAAGCGGGGGGCCAGATACGCAGTATTTT. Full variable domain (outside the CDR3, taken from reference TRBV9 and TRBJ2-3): DSGVTQTPKHLITATGQRVTLRCSPRSGDLSVYWYQQSLDQGLQFLIQYYNGEERAKGNILERFSAQQFPDLHSELNLSSLELGDSALYFCASSVSSGGPDTQYFGPGTRLTVL.

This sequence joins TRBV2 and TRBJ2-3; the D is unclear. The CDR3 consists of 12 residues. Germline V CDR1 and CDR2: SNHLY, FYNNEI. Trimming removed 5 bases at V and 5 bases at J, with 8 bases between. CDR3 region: CASSPYIDTQYF. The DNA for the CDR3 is TGTGCCAGCAGTCCTTACATAGATACGCAGTATTTT.

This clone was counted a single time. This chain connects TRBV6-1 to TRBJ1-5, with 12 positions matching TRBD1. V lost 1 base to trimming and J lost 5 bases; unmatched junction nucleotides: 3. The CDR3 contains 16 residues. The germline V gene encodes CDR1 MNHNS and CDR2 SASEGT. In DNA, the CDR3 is TGTGCCAGCAGTGAAGGAGGGACAGGGGGCGATCAGCCCCAGCATTTT. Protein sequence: CASSEGGTGGDQPQHF.

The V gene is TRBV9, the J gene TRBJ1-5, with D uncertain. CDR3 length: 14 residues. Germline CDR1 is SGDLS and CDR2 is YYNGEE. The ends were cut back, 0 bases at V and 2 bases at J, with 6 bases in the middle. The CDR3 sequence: CASSVDGGNQPQHF. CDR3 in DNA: TGTGCCAGCAGCGTAGACGGGGGCAATCAGCCCCAGCATTTT. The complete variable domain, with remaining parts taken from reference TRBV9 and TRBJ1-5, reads DSGVTQTPKHLITATGQRVTLRCSPRSGDLSVYWYQQSLDQGLQFLIQYYNGEERAKGNILERFSAQQFPDLHSELNLSSLELGDSALYFCASSVDGGNQPQHFGDGTRLSIL.

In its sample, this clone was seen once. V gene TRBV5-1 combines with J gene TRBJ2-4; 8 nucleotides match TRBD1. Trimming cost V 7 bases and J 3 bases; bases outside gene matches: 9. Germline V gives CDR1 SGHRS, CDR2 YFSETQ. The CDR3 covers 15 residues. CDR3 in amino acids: CASPGQGRGKNIQYF. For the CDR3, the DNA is TGCGCCAGCCCCGGACAGGGAAGGGGCAAAAACATTCAGTACTTC.

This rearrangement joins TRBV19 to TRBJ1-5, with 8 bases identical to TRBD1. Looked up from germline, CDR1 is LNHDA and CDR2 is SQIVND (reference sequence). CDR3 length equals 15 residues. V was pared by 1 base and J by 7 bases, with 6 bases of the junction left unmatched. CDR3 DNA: TGTGCCAGTAGTATAGGGGGACAGGCCAGCCAGCCCCAGCATTTT. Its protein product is CASSIGGQASQPQHF.

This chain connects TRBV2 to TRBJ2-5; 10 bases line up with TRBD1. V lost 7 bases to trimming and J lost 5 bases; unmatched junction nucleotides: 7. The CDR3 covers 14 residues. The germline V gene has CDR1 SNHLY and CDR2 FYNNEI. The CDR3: CASNRTGGGETQYF. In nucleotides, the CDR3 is TGTGCCAGCAATAGGACAGGGGGAGGTGAGACCCAGTACTTC.

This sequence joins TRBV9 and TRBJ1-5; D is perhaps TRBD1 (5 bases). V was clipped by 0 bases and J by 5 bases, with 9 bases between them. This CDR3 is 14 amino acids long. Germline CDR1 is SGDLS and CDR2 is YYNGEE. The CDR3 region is CASSVGGSDQPQHF. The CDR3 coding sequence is TGTGCCAGCAGCGTAGGGGGCAGCGATCAGCCCCAGCATTTT.

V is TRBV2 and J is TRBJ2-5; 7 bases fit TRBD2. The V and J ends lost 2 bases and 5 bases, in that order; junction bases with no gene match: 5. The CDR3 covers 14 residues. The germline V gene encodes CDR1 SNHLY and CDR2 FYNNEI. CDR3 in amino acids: CASSELGGVETQYF. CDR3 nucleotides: TGTGCCAGCAGTGAATTGGGAGGGGTCGAGACCCAGTACTTC.

This CDR3 reads CASSLWQGAEEAFF. The CDR3 region has the DNA TGTGCCAGCAGCTTGTGGCAGGGGGCCGAGGAAGCTTTCTTT. The chain combines TRBV5-4 with TRBJ1-1, with TRBD1 matching 8 bases. The CDR3 loop spans 14 amino acids. The germline V gene has CDR1 SGHNT and CDR2 YYREEE (reference sequence). Trimming cost V 1 base and J 8 bases; bases outside gene matches: 7.

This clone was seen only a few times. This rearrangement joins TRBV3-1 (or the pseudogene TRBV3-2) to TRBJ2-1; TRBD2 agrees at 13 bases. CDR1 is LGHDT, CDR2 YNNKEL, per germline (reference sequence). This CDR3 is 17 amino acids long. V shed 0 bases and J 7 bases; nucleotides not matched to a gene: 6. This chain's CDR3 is CASSQDYRTSGSNEQFF. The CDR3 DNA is TGTGCCAGCAGCCAAGACTACCGGACTAGCGGGAGTAATGAGCAGTTCTTC.

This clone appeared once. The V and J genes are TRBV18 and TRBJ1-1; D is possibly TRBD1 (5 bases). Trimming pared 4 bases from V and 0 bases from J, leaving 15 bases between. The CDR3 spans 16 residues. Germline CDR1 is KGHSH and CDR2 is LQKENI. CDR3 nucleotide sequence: TGTGCCAGCTCACAGAACCAGGGCCTTTTGAACACTGAAGCTTTCTTT. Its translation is CASSQNQGLLNTEAFF.

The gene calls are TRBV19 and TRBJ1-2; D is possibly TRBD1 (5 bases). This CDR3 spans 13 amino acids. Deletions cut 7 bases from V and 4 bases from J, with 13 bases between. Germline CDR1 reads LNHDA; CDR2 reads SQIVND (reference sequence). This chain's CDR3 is CASIQGLGYGYTF. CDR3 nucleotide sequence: TGTGCCAGTATTCAGGGCTTGGGCTATGGCTACACCTTC.